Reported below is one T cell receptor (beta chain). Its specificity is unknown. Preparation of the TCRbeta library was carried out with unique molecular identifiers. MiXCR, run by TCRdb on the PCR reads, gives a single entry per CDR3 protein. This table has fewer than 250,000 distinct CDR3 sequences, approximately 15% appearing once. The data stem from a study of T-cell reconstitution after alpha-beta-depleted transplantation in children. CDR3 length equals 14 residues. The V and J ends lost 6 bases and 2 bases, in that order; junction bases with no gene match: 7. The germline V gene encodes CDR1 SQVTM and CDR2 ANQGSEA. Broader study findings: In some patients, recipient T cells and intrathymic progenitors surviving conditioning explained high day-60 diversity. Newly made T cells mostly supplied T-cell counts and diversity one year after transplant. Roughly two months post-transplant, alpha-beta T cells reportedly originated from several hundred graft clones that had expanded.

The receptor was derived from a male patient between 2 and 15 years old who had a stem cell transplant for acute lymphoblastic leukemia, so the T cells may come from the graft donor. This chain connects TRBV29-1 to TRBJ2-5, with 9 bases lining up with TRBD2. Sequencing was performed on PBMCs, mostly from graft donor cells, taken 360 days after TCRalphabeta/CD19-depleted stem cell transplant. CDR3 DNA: TGCAGCGTCGTTAGCGGGAGCGGGCAAGAGACCCAGTACTTC. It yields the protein CSVVSGSGQETQYF.